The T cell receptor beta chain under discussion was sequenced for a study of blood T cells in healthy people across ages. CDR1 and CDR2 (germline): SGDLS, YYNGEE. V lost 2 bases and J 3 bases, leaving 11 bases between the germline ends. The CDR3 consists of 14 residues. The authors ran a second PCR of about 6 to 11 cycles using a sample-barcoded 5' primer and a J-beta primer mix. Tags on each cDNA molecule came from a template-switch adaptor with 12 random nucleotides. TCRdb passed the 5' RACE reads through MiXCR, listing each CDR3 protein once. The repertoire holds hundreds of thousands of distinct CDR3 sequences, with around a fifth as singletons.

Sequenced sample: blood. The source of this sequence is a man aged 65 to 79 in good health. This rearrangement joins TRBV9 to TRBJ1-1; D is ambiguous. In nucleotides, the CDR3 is TGTGCCAGCAGCGTGCAGATGGCTCACACTGAAGCTTTCTTT. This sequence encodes CASSVQMAHTEAFF.